This T cell receptor (beta chain) comes out of a study of monozygotic twins with inflammatory bowel disease. The CDR3 length is 11 residues. Germline CDR1 reads GTSNPN; CDR2 reads SVGIG (reference sequence). Researchers put TCRalpha and TCRbeta cDNA through two nested PCRs lasting roughly 16 and 10 cycles. No DNA is given; TCRdb re-called the 5' RACE reads and lists each CDR3 protein once. The sample includes 300,000 to 400,000 distinct CDR3 sequences. Total RNA was isolated from whole blood without T cell sorting. The rearrangement joins TRBV30 to TRBJ2-2. This receptor was obtained from a human donor with ulcerative colitis or Crohn's disease, or a healthy co-twin of an affected twin (not recorded which). Sequenced input: blood. CDR3 amino acids: CAWKYTGELFF.